This note documents a single T cell receptor beta chain sequence. The data are from a study of monozygotic twins with inflammatory bowel disease. The germline CDR1 and CDR2 sequences are SQVTM and ANQGSEA. The CDR3 has 13 amino acids. Template switching added UMIs carrying a 6-nucleotide sample barcode. After re-calling the 5' RACE reads, TCRdb lists one entry per CDR3 protein, DNA absent. Its table lists about 420,000 distinct CDR3 sequences. V usage is TRBV29-1 and J usage is TRBJ2-1; TCRdb outputs TRBD2, but without DNA this stays unchecked. The receptor comes from a human donor with ulcerative colitis or Crohn's disease, or a healthy co-twin of an affected twin (not recorded which). Sequencing input: blood. CDR3 amino acids: CSVEVREWHEQFF.